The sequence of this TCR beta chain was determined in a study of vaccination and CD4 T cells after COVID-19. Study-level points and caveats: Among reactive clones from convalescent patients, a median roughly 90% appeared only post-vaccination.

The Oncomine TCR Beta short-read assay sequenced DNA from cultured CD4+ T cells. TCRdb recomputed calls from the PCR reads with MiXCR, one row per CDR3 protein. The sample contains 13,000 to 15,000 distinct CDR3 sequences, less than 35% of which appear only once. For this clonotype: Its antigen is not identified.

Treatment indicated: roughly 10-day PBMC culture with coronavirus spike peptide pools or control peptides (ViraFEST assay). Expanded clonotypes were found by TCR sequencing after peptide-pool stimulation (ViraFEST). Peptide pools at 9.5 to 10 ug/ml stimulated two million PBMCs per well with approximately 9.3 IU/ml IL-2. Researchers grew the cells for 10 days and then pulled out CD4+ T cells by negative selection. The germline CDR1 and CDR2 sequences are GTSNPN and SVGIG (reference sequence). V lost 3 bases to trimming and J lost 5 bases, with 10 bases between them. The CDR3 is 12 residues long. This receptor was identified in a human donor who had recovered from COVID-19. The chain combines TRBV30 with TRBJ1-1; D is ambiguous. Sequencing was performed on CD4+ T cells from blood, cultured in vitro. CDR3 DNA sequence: TGTGCCTGGAGGGGGTTAGGGACTGAAGCTTTCTTT. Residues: CAWRGLGTEAFF.